What follows is one T cell receptor beta chain and its context. Its antigen is not known. This sample stems from a study of cytomegalovirus exposure and HLA in healthy donors. Study details: Among the approximately 380 donors who were genotyped, about 80% fell in the genetic ancestry cluster that is associated with self-reported Caucasian donors. Whole-study findings and limits: Exclusion applied to some V segments, including TRBV6-2 and TRBV6-3, as they were indistinguishable.

It was with 60 Vbeta and 13 Jbeta primers that the PCR ran. This table comes from immunoSEQ multiplex PCR, and its TCRdb copy is limited to in-frame clones, with some not included. The sample has 150,000 to 180,000 clones, about 85% seen once. With V trimmed by 0 bases and J by 5 bases, 13 bases remained unmatched. CDR1 and CDR2 (germline): LGHNA, YNFKEQ. This CDR3 comprises 18 residues. The V gene is TRBV4-2, the J gene TRBJ2-5; 9 bases are a match to TRBD2. Sequencing input: PBMCs. This clonotype was sampled from a woman younger than 30 in good health and CMV-seronegative. This CDR3 is CASSQDYRRGGPGETQYF. For the CDR3, the DNA is TGTGCCAGCAGCCAAGATTATAGGCGGGGGGGCCCGGGGGAGACCCAGTACTTC.